Below, 18 T cell receptor beta chains from the same sample are listed, as sequenced in a study of Tregs in tolerant kidney transplant recipients. Some clones are missing from TCRdb's copy, which holds only in-frame ones; the method was immunoSEQ multiplex PCR. Among around 230,000 clones, approximately 84% were seen once, and the ten largest hold over 0.5%. The source material was CD4+ T cells from blood. All receptors come from a human donor in good health.

The rearrangement uses TRBV6-5 and TRBJ2-7, with D perhaps matching TRBD2 (5 bases). Between the trimmed V and J ends, which lost 4 bases and 0 bases, there was a span of 10 bases. The CDR3 is 14 residues long. From germline, CDR1 is MNHEY and CDR2 SVGAGI. The DNA for the CDR3 is TGTGCCAGCAGTTGGCGGGTCCTCTCCTACGAGCAGTACTTC. It is translated as CASSWRVLSYEQYF.

This chain connects TRBV11-2 to TRBJ2-5; D is undetermined. This CDR3 is built from 13 residues. The germline CDR1 and CDR2 sequences are SGHAT and FQNNGV. V was pared by 7 bases and J by 1 base, with 10 bases between. CDR3 sequence: CASTLSPQETQYF. In DNA form, the CDR3 reads TGTGCCAGCACCCTCAGCCCCCAAGAGACCCAGTACTTC.

V is TRBV7-8 and J is TRBJ2-7, with TRBD1 matching over 9 bases. The CDR3 sequence is 15 residues long. V dropped 5 bases and J dropped 5; count of bases not matched to a gene: 10. Per the germline V gene, CDR1 is SGHVS and CDR2 is FQNEAQ. The CDR3 spells CASSPLRGTGNEQYF. The CDR3 DNA reads TGTGCCAGCAGCCCCTTACGGGGGACAGGGAACGAGCAGTACTTC. Together with reference TRBV7-8 and TRBJ2-7, the CDR3 gives the full variable domain: GAGVSQSPRYKVAKRGQDVALRCDPISGHVSLFWYQQALGQGPEFLTYFQNEAQLDKSGLPSDRFFAERPEGSVSTLKIQRTQQEDSAVYLCASSPLRGTGNEQYFGPGTRLTVT.

The genes are TRBV7-2 and TRBJ2-7, with D perhaps TRBD2 (5 bases). Germline CDR1 is SGHTA and CDR2 is FQGNSA. V lost 4 bases and J lost 2, with 12 bases in between. The CDR3 loop spans 14 amino acids. In DNA, the CDR3 is TGTGCCAGCAGCTCGACCGCGGGCACCTACGAGCAGTACTTC. Its translation is CASSSTAGTYEQYF.

This clone occurred a few times. V usage is TRBV6-6 and J usage is TRBJ1-2, with D tentatively TRBD1 (5 bases). This CDR3 region has 15 residues. Trimming removed 4 bases at V and 1 base at J, with 13 bases between. Per germline, CDR1 MNHNY and CDR2 SVGAGI (reference sequence). The CDR3 region has the DNA TGTGCCAGCAGTTCACATCTCAGGGTTAACTATGGCTACACCTTC. Translation: CASSSHLRVNYGYTF.

This clone was seen only once. This chain uses TRBV6-1 with TRBJ2-5, with a tentative D call TRBD2 (6 bases). Gene TRBJ2-7 matches the end of the DNA better, so the J call may be wrong. Per the germline V gene, CDR1 is MNHNS and CDR2 is SASEGT. This CDR3 is 14 amino acids long. CDR3 amino acids: CASSEGGHSYEQYF. The CDR3 DNA follows: TGTGCCAGCAGTGAGGGAGGACATTCCTACGAGCAGTACTTC.

The genes are TRBV15 and TRBJ1-3; TRBD1 matches 8 bases. This CDR3 is 15 amino acids long. Germline V gene lookup returns CDR1 LNHNV and CDR2 YYDKDF (reference sequence). The V and J ends lost 3 bases and 2 bases, in that order; junction bases with no gene match: 3. CDR3 residues: CATSRDRVTGNTIYF. The CDR3 bases are TGTGCCACCAGCAGGGACAGGGTAACTGGAAACACCATATATTTT.

As DNA, the CDR3 is TGCAGCGTTGAAGATCCGGATGTTTTGGATACGCAGTATTTT. This gives the protein CSVEDPDVLDTQYF. The chain employs TRBV29-1 and TRBJ2-3; D is unresolved. The CDR3 length is 14 residues. Germline V gene data show CDR1 as SQVTM and CDR2 as ANQGSEA. Trimming removed 0 bases at V and 6 bases at J, with 13 bases between.

The sample holds one count of this clone. V gene TRBV14 combines with J gene TRBJ2-1; TRBD1 or TRBD2 may be the D gene (5 bases each). The V gene lost 4 bases and the J gene lost 10 bases, with 20 bases spanning the gap. In germline, CDR1 is SGHDN, CDR2 FVKESK. The CDR3 contains 15 residues. CDR3 in amino acids: CASSRGDPWVKEQFF. DNA for the CDR3: TGTGCCAGCAGCCGAGGGGACCCTTGGGTAAAAGAGCAGTTCTTC.

The gene calls are TRBV6-1 and TRBJ1-2; D is unclear. Deletions cut 2 bases from V and 4 bases from J, with 11 bases between. The CDR3 covers 14 residues. CDR1 is MNHNS, CDR2 SASEGT, per germline. The CDR3 nucleotides are TGTGCCAGCAGTGAACTGCAGCCGCCCTATGGCTACACCTTC. As protein: CASSELQPPYGYTF.

The chain couples TRBV7-8 to TRBJ1-1; a possible D gene is TRBD1 (6 bases). Germline values: CDR1 SGHVS, CDR2 FQNEAQ. The CDR3 consists of 15 residues. V lost 1 base and J lost 1, with 10 bases in between. CDR3 residues: CASSLELGANTEAFF. In DNA form, the CDR3 reads TGTGCCAGCAGCTTAGAACTGGGGGCGAACACTGAAGCTTTCTTT.

The gene calls are TRBV6-6 and TRBJ1-1; D is undetermined. Germline V gives CDR1 MNHNY, CDR2 SVGAGI (reference sequence). The CDR3 is 13 residues long. V was shortened by 6 bases and J by 4 bases, with 12 bases between the two germline ends. The CDR3 reads CASSSPGVTEAFF. Written as DNA, the CDR3 is TGTGCCAGCAGCTCTCCAGGAGTCACTGAAGCTTTCTTT.

This chain connects TRBV5-1 to TRBJ2-1; 14 nucleotides agree with TRBD2. The CDR3 covers 16 residues. V lost 1 base, J lost 9 bases, and 6 bases stayed unmatched. Germline V lookup: CDR1 SGHRS, CDR2 YFSETQ. CDR3 region: CASSLLTSGRAPEQFF. DNA for the CDR3: TGCGCCAGCAGCTTGTTGACTAGCGGGAGGGCCCCTGAGCAGTTCTTC.

The V call is TRBV11-2, the J call TRBJ2-3; maybe TRBD2 (5 bases). V was trimmed by 4 bases and J by 4 bases, leaving 9 bases between them. Germline V CDR1 and CDR2: SGHAT, FQNNGV. CDR3 length: 13 amino acids. CDR3 in amino acids: CASSSWRSDTQYF. As DNA, the CDR3 is TGTGCCAGCAGCTCCTGGAGGTCAGATACGCAGTATTTT.

The V call is TRBV9, the J call TRBJ1-3; D is uncertain. The CDR3 has 15 residues. From germline, CDR1 is SGDLS and CDR2 YYNGEE. The ends were cut back, 0 bases at V and 0 bases at J, with 7 bases in the middle. CDR3 DNA sequence: TGTGCCAGCAGCGTAGACTGGGGCTCTGGAAACACCATATATTTT. This translates into CASSVDWGSGNTIYF.

This chain uses TRBV10-3 with TRBJ2-7; D possibly corresponds to TRBD1 (5 bases). V shed 11 bases and J shed 2 bases, with 16 bases lying between them. This CDR3 spans 13 amino acids. Germline CDR1 is ENHRY and CDR2 is SYGVKD. The CDR3 loop is CAVEDKNTYEQYF. The DNA for the CDR3 is TGTGCCGTTGAGGACAAAAATACCTACGAGCAGTACTTC.

CDR3 region: CASSFGETQYF. The CDR3 DNA sequence: TGTGCCAGCAGCTTTGGAGAGACCCAGTACTTC. The chain carries TRBV11-2 and TRBJ2-5; D gene ambiguous. Germline V gives CDR1 SGHAT, CDR2 FQNNGV. V shed 3 bases and J shed 4 bases, with 3 bases lying between them. CDR3 length: 11 amino acids.

As for this clone: This sample includes further DNA sequences coding for the same CDR3. The V gene is TRBV7-2, the J gene TRBJ1-2, with D possibly being TRBD1 (6 bases). CDR3 length: 17 residues. CDR1 SGHTA and CDR2 FQGNSA come from the germline V gene. With 1 base removed from V and 7 bases from J, the gap between germline ends came to 22 bases. The CDR3 loop is CASSLGRGAGGAGGYTF. In nucleotides, the CDR3 is TGTGCCAGCAGCTTAGGGCGTGGCGCGGGGGGCGCGGGTGGCTACACCTTC.